This T cell receptor (beta chain) emerged from a study of blood T cell repertoires in COVID-19. As for the study in general: The United States, Italy and Spain supplied acute and convalescent COVID-19 samples. PBMCs, B-cell-depleted T cells, or T cells were the source of the cDNA or gDNA that made up the material.

Recruits, aged about 18 to 95 years, lived in some 25 US areas. This CDR3 has 13 residues. Trimming removed 5 bases at V and 5 bases at J, with 7 bases between. Looked up from germline, CDR1 is SGHAT and CDR2 is FQNNGV. Original processing notes: Amplified reference gene primers provided the basis for estimating nucleated cell counts. Profiling relied on immunoSEQ multiplex PCR, and the TCRdb table lists in-frame clones only, not all of them. The D gene and trimming were derived from the DNA, and the V and J assignments and clone size from that table. Altogether 470,000 or so clones are present, about 85% being singletons, with the ten largest covering approximately 2%.

The sample comprised PBMCs or T cells enriched from blood (not recorded which). The origin of this receptor is a young woman with acute COVID-19. V gene TRBV11-2 combines with J gene TRBJ1-6; D is unclear. This chain's CDR3 is CASSTINNSPLHF. The DNA of the CDR3 is TGTGCCAGCAGCACAATCAATAATTCACCCCTCCACTTT.